The following is a TCR beta chain sequence with its context. The target of this receptor is not known. Base quality data are lacking; no much larger clone is found one base away. V loses 2 bases of germline sequence and J loses 3 bases, and the interval between the two ends is 11 bases. As encoded in the germline V gene, CDR1 is SQVTM while CDR2 is ANQGSEA. The CDR3 covers 14 residues, taking in both the cysteine and the phenylalanine. Only the CDR3 part of the read is kept: 42 bases, read in frame from the first base. At one collaborating source in Seattle, patients were enrolled during active infection and were followed longitudinally through the course of disease. Each collaborating institution followed its own protocols to collect whole blood in K2EDTA tubes. For TCRbeta analysis, collaborator samples were shipped as frozen whole blood, as isolated PBMCs, or as DNA extracted from either sample type.

The immunoSEQ Assay, a bias-controlled multiplex PCR, was used to amplify TCRbeta CDR3 regions from genomic DNA. In the source study's methods: Within the assay, amplification of reference gene primers was used to estimate how many nucleated cells each sample contained. To quantify the absolute abundance of each unique TCRbeta CDR3 rearrangement, sequence reads were collapsed and filtered. For each sample, productive Simpson clonality was calculated as the square root of Simpson's diversity index over productive rearrangements. TCRdb re-hosts the immuneACCESS table, in-frame sequences only. Its copies lack some clones; in the studies checked, an unresolved V gene accounts for under half of them, and the cause for the rest is not known. That table gives V, J and clone size, and the DNA gave D and trimming. The sample table holds 85,000 to 100,000 clones, of which around nine tenths were seen once. The ten top clones hold about 16% of the sample.

This entry belongs to a study of blood T cell repertoires in COVID-19 (dated by TCRdb to between 2020 and 2021). Background on the whole study: The collaborator samples originated in the United States, Italy and Spain and spanned the acute and convalescent phases of COVID-19. The sample metadata nearly always contained a de-identified subject ID, COVID-19 status, age in years and sex. The repertoires were released in a freely available public database meant as a resource for research on the immune response to SARS-CoV-2. The material from the prospective study consisted of cDNA or gDNA derived from T cells, B-cell-depleted T cells, or PBMCs. Deeply sampled blood TCRbeta repertoires from subjects exposed to, actively infected with, or recovered from COVID-19 were included in the dataset. The samples were drawn from the first 160 participants of the ongoing ImmuneRACE study and from some 1,300 subjects provided by 6 global collaborators. HLA class I and class II types, where available, came from metadata supplied by the sample provider rather than from assay-based typing. Study-wide findings and limitations: The amount of clinical and demographic metadata varied by source and participant and was provided uncurated.

The receptor was derived from a woman aged 55-69 years with COVID-19, enrolled during active disease. The sample taken for sequencing was peripheral blood. The chain employs TRBV29-1 and TRBJ1-3, with an unclear D gene assignment. The DNA sequence follows: TGCAGCGTTGAATTTACAAATGATGGAAACACCATATATTTT. Its coded protein is CSVEFTNDGNTIYF.